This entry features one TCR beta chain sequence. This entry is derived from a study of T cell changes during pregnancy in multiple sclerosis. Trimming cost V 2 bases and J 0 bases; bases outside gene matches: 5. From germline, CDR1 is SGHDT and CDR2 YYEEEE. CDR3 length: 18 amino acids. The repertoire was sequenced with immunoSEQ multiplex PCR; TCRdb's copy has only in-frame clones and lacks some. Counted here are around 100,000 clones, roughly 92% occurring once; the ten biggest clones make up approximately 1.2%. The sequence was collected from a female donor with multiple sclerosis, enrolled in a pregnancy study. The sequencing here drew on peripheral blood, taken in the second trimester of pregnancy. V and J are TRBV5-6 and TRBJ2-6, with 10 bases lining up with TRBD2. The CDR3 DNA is TGTGCCAGCAGCTTCGGATTAGCGGGGGGCTCTGGGGCCAACGTCCTGACTTTC. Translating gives CASSFGLAGGSGANVLTF.